A selection of T cell receptor beta chains follows, all from one sample in a study of blood T cell repertoires in COVID-19. The protocol was immunoSEQ multiplex PCR, while the TCRdb copy is restricted to in-frame clones and leaves out a portion. In the table there are a few hundred thousand clones, about four fifths of which are singletons. Material: peripheral blood. Receptors were obtained from a woman older than 75 with acute or convalescent COVID-19. The CDR3 runs from the conserved cysteine through the conserved F or W. D genes are given only for firm matches. The size field is filled for only some rows; it gives once, few, many or a size class.

CDR3 length | clone size | J gene | D gene | V gene | CDR3 DNA | CDR3 protein
15 | NA | TRBJ1-6 | NA | TRBV10-3 | TGTGCCATCAGACAGGAGCGCTCCTATAATTCACCCCTCCACTTT | CAIRQERSYNSPLHF
15 | NA | TRBJ2-6 | NA | TRBV7-3 | TGTGCCAGCAGTCCACAGAGCTCTGGGGCCAACGTCCTGACTTTC | CASSPQSSGANVLTF
15 | few | TRBJ2-2 | NA | TRBV5-1 | TGCGCCAGCAGCTTGGGGGGCAGTTACACCGGGGAGCTGTTTTTT | CASSLGGSYTGELFF
14 | NA | TRBJ1-2 | TRBD1 | TRBV30 | TGTGCCTGGAGTTCGGCAGGGGGCATCTCTGGCTACACCTTC | CAWSSAGGISGYTF
14 | once | TRBJ1-1 | NA | TRBV6-6 | TGTGCCAGCAGTTACCAAGGACAGAACACTGAAGCTTTCTTT | CASSYQGQNTEAFF
14 | NA | TRBJ1-2 | NA | TRBV7-8 | TGTGCCAGCAGCTTAAGCAGAAGCGAGAGTGGCTACACCTTC | CASSLSRSESGYTF
13 | NA | TRBJ1-2 | NA | TRBV7-8 | TGTGCCAGCAGCCGTGACAGTTTCTATGGCTACACCTTC | CASSRDSFYGYTF
15 | NA | TRBJ1-5 | TRBD1 | TRBV6-1 | TGTGCCAGCAGTGAAGGTTCAGGGGGCAGGCAGCCCCAGCATTTT | CASSEGSGGRQPQHF
16 | NA | TRBJ2-2 | NA | TRBV5-1 | TGCGCCAGCAGCTTATATAATGGCAGGGCTACCGGGGAGCTGTTTTTT | CASSLYNGRATGELFF
16 | NA | TRBJ1-6 | NA | TRBV7-3 | TGTGCCAGCAGCTTACAGGGGTATACCTATAATTCACCCCTCCACTTT | CASSLQGYTYNSPLHF
15 | NA | TRBJ2-3 | NA | TRBV9 | TGTGCCAGCAGCGTACGTCCGGGGGTGGGAGATACGCAGTATTTT | CASSVRPGVGDTQYF
14 | NA | TRBJ1-6 | NA | TRBV5-1 | TGCGCCAGCAGCTTGGAAAGGAGAAATTCACCCCTCCACTTT | CASSLERRNSPLHF
18 | NA | TRBJ1-5 | TRBD1 | TRBV29-1 | TGCAGCGTTGAAGATGTTGAAGCTCAGGTACAGGGGGATCAGCCCCAGCATTTT | CSVEDVEAQVQGDQPQHF
15 | NA | TRBJ1-2 | NA | TRBV19 | TGTGCCAGTAGTATAGAAGGCAGGTCTAACTATGGCTACACCTTC | CASSIEGRSNYGYTF
16 | NA | TRBJ1-2 | NA | TRBV1 | TGCACCAGCAGCCAGCTTCCGGGACACCTGAACTATGGCTACACCTTC | CTSSQLPGHLNYGYTF
14 | NA | TRBJ1-4 | NA | TRBV20-1 | TGCAGTGCTAGTAGTGGGGGGAATAATGAAAAACTGTTTTTT | CSASSGGNNEKLFF
15 | NA | TRBJ1-6 | TRBD1 | TRBV6-4 | TGTGCCAGCAGTGACGAACCGGGACAGAATTCACCCCTCCACTTT | CASSDEPGQNSPLHF
13 | once | TRBJ2-7 | NA | TRBV21-1 | TGTGCCAGCAGCAAAGGTTTCCCGTACGAGCAGTACTTC | CASSKGFPYEQYF
14 | NA | TRBJ1-2 | NA | TRBV7-2 | TGTGCCAGCAGCTTTGGGCAGGGTGCCTATGGCTACACCTTC | CASSFGQGAYGYTF
14 | NA | TRBJ1-1 | TRBD1 | TRBV3-1/TRBV3-2 | TGTGCCAGCAGCCACAGGGGGCTTAACACTGAAGCTTTCTTT | CASSHRGLNTEAFF
16 | NA | TRBJ1-4 | TRBD1 | TRBV2 | TGTGCCAGCAGTGATGCTAGGACAGGGGAACGTGAAAAACTGTTTTTT | CASSDARTGEREKLFF
15 | NA | TRBJ2-1 | TRBD2 | TRBV7-9 | TGTGCCAGCAGCTCGACGAGCGGGGCCTACAATGAGCAGTTCTTC | CASSSTSGAYNEQFF
14 | NA | TRBJ1-5 | NA | TRBV15 | TGTGCCACCAGCAGGGGTACTGACGGGCAGCCCCAGCATTTT | CATSRGTDGQPQHF
14 | NA | TRBJ2-7 | NA | TRBV14 | TGTGCCAGCAGCCAATTTGCAGAATACTACGAGCAGTACTTC | CASSQFAEYYEQYF
13 | NA | TRBJ1-5 | NA | TRBV21-1 | TGTGCCTCCTCCCGGAGGAACAATCAGCCCCAGCATTTT | CASSRRNNQPQHF
17 | NA | TRBJ2-2 | NA | TRBV11-3 | TGTGCCAGCAGCTCGTTTCTCGGGACTCCGAACACCGGGGAGCTGTTTTTT | CASSSFLGTPNTGELFF
16 | NA | TRBJ2-3 | TRBD1 | TRBV7-2 | TGTGCCAGCAGCTCAGGGGGGACAGGCTTCACAGATACGCAGTATTTT | CASSSGGTGFTDTQYF
15 | NA | TRBJ1-5 | NA | TRBV4-3 | TGCGCCAGCAGCCAAGACAGGGGTCTCAATCAGCCCCAGCATTTT | CASSQDRGLNQPQHF
15 | NA | TRBJ1-6 | TRBD1 | TRBV5-6 | TGTGCCAGCAGCGACCGGGACAGGGCAATTCGGGCCCTCCACTTT | CASSDRDRAIRALHF
16 | NA | TRBJ1-2 | TRBD1 | TRBV14 | TGTGCCAGCAGCCAACGCTCGGGACAGATAAACTATGGCTACACCTTC | CASSQRSGQINYGYTF
15 | NA | TRBJ2-3 | TRBD2 | TRBV3-1/TRBV3-2 | TGTGCCAGCAGCCAGTTGGCGGGGGTATCAGATACGCAGTATTTT | CASSQLAGVSDTQYF